Each of the 8 T cell receptor beta chains below was sequenced from the same sample in a study of regulatory T cells in long-lasting Graves disease. Construction of TCR beta libraries relied on iRepertoire HTBI primers and on Arm-PCR targeting CDR3 regions. TCRdb reprocessed the multiplex PCR reads via MiXCR and lists one record per CDR3 protein. In the table there are approximately 440,000 distinct CDR3 sequences, around 16% of which are singletons. Regarding time point: newly diagnosed GD, antithyroid drugs for less than 3 months. Extracted RNA from PBMCs served as the source of the TCR library. These data were likewise used in another study, on T cells in Graves' hyperthyroidism and ophthalmopathy.

The input for sequencing was peripheral blood mononuclear cells (PBMCs), taken at new diagnosis, from a patient treated with antithyroid drugs. These receptors were collected from a middle-aged man with Graves disease.

At least ten counts were recorded for this clonotype. The rearrangement uses TRBV12-3 or TRBV12-4 and TRBJ1-2; a weak D match, TRBD1 (5 bases). CDR3 length: 14 residues. Trimming pared 5 bases from V and 2 bases from J, leaving 12 bases between. The chain's CDR3 is CASSLGRRNYGYTF. The CDR3 nucleotides are TGTGCCAGCAGTCTGGGACGGAGGAACTATGGCTACACCTTC.

With respect to this clonotype: One base away lies a much larger clone, so this may be a sequencing read error. This chain joins TRBV6-2 or TRBV6-3 and TRBJ2-2; TRBD1 might be the D (6 bases). Germline-derived CDR1 and CDR2 are MNHEY and SVGEGT. This CDR3 is built from 16 residues. The CDR3 spells CAGSYFGTPNTGELFF. The CDR3 DNA reads as TGTGCCGGCAGTTACTTTGGGACACCGAACACCGGGGAGCTGTTTTTT.

In its sample, this clonotype was seen a few times. This sequence joins TRBV20-1 and TRBJ2-7; D tentatively fits TRBD1 or TRBD2 (6 bases each). Germline V gene lookup returns CDR1 DFQATT and CDR2 SNEGSKA (reference sequence). This CDR3 region has 14 residues. V gave up 5 bases and J gave up 5 bases, with 19 bases separating them. The CDR3 region has the DNA TGCAGTGCTCCTGGGGGGCAGGGGAAAGACGAGCAGTACTTC. Its translation is CSAPGGQGKDEQYF.

This clonotype was counted many times. The J gene is TRBJ2-7, the V gene TRBV5-1; D uncertain. Per the germline V gene, CDR1 is SGHRS and CDR2 is YFSETQ. The CDR3 totals 12 residues. The ends were cut back, 7 bases at V and 5 bases at J, with 13 bases in the middle. DNA of the CDR3: TGCGCCAGCGGCCGTGAGAGGCACGAGCAGTACTTC. Translating it yields CASGRERHEQYF.

This clonotype was seen only once. Since a far larger clone is one base different, this is likely a read error. The chain couples TRBV7-8 to TRBJ2-1; D call uncertain. In germline, CDR1 is SGHVS, CDR2 FQNEAQ. This CDR3 region has 10 residues. V was pared by 5 bases and J by 9 bases, with 5 bases between. The CDR3 protein is CASSHIEQFF. DNA of the CDR3: TGTGCCAGCAGCCACATTGAGCAGTTCTTC.

Ten or more counts support this clonotype. This chain connects TRBV20-1 to TRBJ2-5, with 10 bases matching TRBD2. Germline values: CDR1 DFQATT, CDR2 SNEGSKA (reference sequence). There are 15 residues in the CDR3. V lost 6 bases, J lost 5 bases, and 12 bases stayed unmatched. The CDR3 nucleotides are TGCAGTGCGCCCTTTCTAGCGGGAGTATTTGAGACCCAGTACTTC. Translation: CSAPFLAGVFETQYF.

This clonotype was observed at least ten times. V is TRBV12-3 or TRBV12-4 and J is TRBJ1-1; D uncertain. Trimming took off 5 bases at V and 1 base at J, with 2 bases between the two ends. This CDR3 is 11 amino acids long. The CDR3 reads CASSPNTEAFF. The CDR3 coding sequence is TGTGCCAGCAGTCCGAACACTGAAGCTTTCTTT.

This clonotype was seen at least ten times. This chain links TRBV12-3 or TRBV12-4 with TRBJ2-2; TRBD1 or TRBD2 may be the D gene (6 bases each). The V and J ends lost 5 bases and 7 bases respectively, with 8 bases between them. This CDR3 has 12 amino acids. The CDR3 spells CASSGGHGELFF. The CDR3, as DNA: TGTGCCAGCAGTGGGGGGCACGGGGAGCTGTTTTTT.